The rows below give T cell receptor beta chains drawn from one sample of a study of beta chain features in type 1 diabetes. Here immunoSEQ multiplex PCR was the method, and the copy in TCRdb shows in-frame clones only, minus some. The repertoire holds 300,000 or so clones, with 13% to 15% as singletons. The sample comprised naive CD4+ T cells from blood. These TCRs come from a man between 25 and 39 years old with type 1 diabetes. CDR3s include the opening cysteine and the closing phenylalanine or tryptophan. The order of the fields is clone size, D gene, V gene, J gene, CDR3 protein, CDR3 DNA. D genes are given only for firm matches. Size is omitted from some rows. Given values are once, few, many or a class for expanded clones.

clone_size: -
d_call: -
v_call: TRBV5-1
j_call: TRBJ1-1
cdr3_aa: CASSPLHSAGGTEAFF
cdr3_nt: TGCGCCAGCAGCCCCCTACATTCGGCAGGTGGGACTGAAGCTTTCTTT

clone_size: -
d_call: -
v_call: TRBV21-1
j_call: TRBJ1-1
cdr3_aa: CASSPRGGYKGEAFF
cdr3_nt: TGTGCCAGCAGCCCTCGAGGAGGTTATAAGGGTGAAGCTTTCTTT

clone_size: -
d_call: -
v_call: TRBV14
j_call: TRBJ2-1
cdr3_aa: CASSQDLDNEQFF
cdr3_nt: TGTGCCAGCAGCCAAGATCTCGACAATGAGCAGTTCTTC

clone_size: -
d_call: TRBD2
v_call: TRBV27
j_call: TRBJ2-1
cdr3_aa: CASSFWLAGLVEQFF
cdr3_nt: TGTGCCAGCAGTTTCTGGCTAGCGGGATTGGTTGAGCAGTTCTTC

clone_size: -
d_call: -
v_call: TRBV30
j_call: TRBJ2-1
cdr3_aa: CALTRNYNEQFF
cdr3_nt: TGTGCCTTGACAAGAAACTACAATGAGCAGTTCTTC

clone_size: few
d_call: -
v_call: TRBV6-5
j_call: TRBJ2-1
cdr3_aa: CASRLTGIYNEQFF
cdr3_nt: TGTGCCAGCAGACTAACAGGGATCTACAATGAGCAGTTCTTC

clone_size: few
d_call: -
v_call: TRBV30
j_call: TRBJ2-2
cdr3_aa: CAWSLGRLGLGELFF
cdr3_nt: TGTGCCTGGAGTTTGGGGAGACTAGGACTCGGGGAGCTGTTTTTT

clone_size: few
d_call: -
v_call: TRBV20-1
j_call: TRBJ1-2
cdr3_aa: CSARTEYGYTF
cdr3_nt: TGCAGTGCTAGGACTGAGTATGGCTACACCTTC

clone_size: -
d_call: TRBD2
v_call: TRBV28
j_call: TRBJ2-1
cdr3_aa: CASSLVREGEQFF
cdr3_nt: TGTGCCAGCAGTTTGGTCAGGGAGGGTGAGCAGTTCTTC

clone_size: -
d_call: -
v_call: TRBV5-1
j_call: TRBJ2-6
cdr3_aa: CASSPRSGANVLTF
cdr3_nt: TGCGCCAGCAGCCCGAGGTCTGGGGCCAACGTCCTGACTTTC

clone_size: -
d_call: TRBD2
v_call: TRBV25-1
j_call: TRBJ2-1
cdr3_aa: CASSDRAHGTSRIEQFF
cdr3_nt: TGTGCCAGCAGTGACCGTGCACACGGGACTAGTCGTATTGAGCAGTTCTTC

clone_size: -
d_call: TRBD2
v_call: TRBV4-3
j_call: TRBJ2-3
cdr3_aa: CASSQAGPSGYTQYF
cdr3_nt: TGCGCCAGCAGCCAAGCCGGCCCTAGCGGTTATACGCAGTATTTT

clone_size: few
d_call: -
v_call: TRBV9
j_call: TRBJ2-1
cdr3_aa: CASSVLLLDNEQFF
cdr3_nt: TGTGCCAGCAGCGTACTCCTACTAGACAATGAGCAGTTCTTC

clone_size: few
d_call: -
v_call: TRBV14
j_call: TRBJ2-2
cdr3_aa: CASSHPYRELFF
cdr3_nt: TGTGCCAGCAGCCATCCCTATCGGGAGCTGTTTTTT

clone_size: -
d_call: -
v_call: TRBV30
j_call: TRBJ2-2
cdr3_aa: CAWSATGTGELFF
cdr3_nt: TGTGCCTGGAGTGCCACAGGGACCGGGGAGCTGTTTTTT

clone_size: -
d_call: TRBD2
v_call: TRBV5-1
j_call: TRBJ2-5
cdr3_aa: CASSFLADQETQYF
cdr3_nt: TGCGCCAGCAGCTTCCTAGCGGACCAAGAGACCCAGTACTTC

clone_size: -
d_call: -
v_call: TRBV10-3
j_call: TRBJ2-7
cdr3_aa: CAISGSEGREQYF
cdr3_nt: TGTGCCATCAGTGGTTCTGAGGGCCGCGAGCAGTACTTC

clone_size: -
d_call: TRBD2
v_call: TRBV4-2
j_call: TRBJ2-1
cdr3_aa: CASSQGLLAGVGIEQFF
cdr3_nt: TGTGCCAGCAGCCAAGGACTCCTAGCGGGAGTAGGTATTGAGCAGTTCTTC

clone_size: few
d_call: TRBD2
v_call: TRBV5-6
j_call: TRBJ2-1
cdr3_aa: CASSSSRDYSNEQFF
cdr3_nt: TGTGCCAGCAGCTCCTCCCGGGACTACAGCAATGAGCAGTTCTTC

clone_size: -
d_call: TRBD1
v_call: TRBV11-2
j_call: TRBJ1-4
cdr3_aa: CASSLSQGGEKLFF
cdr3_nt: TGTGCCAGCAGCTTGAGTCAGGGGGGAGAAAAACTGTTTTTT

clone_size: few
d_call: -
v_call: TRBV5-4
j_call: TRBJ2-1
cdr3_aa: CASSLGTRTNLFGEQFF
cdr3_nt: TGTGCCAGCAGCTTGGGAACCCGGACAAACCTTTTTGGGGAGCAGTTCTTC

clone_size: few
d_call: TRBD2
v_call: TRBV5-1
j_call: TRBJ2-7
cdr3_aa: CASSLGAGVYEQYF
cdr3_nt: TGCGCCAGCAGCTTGGGAGCGGGAGTGTACGAGCAGTACTTC

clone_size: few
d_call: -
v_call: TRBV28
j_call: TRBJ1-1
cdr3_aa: CASSLSVGGEAFF
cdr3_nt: TGTGCCAGCAGTTTAAGTGTTGGGGGGGAAGCTTTCTTT

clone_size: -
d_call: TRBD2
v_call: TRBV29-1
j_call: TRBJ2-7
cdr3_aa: CSVELAGSSYEQYF
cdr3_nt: TGCAGCGTTGAACTAGCGGGTTCCTCCTACGAGCAGTACTTC

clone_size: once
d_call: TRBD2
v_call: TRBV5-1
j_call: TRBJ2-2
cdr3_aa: CASSLLAGGTGELFF
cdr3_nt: TGCGCCAGCAGCTTATTAGCGGGAGGAACCGGGGAGCTGTTTTTT

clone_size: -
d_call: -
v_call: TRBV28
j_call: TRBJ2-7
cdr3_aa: CASSQTDRSYEQYF
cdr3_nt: TGTGCCAGCAGTCAGACTGACCGCTCCTACGAGCAGTACTTC

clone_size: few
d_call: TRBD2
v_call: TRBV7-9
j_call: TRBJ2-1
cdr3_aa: CASSQASGRYNEQFF
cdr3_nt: TGCGCCAGCAGCCAAGCTAGCGGGAGGTACAATGAGCAGTTCTTC

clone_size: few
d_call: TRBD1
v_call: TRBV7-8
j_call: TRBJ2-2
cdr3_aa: CASRIQGTNTGELFF
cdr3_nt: TGTGCCAGCAGGATACAGGGGACGAACACCGGGGAGCTGTTTTTT

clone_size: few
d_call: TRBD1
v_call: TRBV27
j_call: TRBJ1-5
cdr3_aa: CASSPQGAFQPQHF
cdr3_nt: TGTGCCAGCAGTCCGCAGGGGGCTTTTCAGCCCCAGCATTTT

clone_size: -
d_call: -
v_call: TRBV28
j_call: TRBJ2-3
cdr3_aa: CASSPPQRGNARVTQYF
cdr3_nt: TGTGCCAGCAGTCCCCCGCAACGTGGCAACGCCAGGGTTACGCAGTATTTT

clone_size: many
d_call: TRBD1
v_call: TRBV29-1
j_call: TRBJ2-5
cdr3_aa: CSALSTGGVETQYF
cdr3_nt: TGCAGCGCCCTGTCGACAGGGGGTGTGGAGACCCAGTACTTC

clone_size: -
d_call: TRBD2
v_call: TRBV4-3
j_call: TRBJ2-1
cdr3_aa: CASSQESSGSAEQFF
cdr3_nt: TGCGCCAGCAGCCAAGAGTCTAGCGGGAGCGCTGAGCAGTTCTTC

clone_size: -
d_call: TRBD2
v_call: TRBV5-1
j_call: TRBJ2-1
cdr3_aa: CASSLGGRDHNEQFF
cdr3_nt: TGCGCCAGCAGCTTGGGCGGGAGGGATCACAATGAGCAGTTCTTC

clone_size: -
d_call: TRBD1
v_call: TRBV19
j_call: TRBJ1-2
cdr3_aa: CASSIYPASGGGYTF
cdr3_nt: TGTGCCAGTAGTATTTACCCGGCCTCAGGGGGCGGCTACACCTTC

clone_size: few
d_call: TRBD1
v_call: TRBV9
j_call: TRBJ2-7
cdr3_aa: CASRGTAPVLAF
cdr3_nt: TGTGCCAGCAGGGGGACAGCCCCGGTGTTGGCCTTC

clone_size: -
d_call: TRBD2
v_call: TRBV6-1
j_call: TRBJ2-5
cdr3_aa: CASSEFGGSGETQYF
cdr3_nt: TGTGCCAGCAGTGAATTCGGGGGGAGTGGGGAGACCCAGTACTTC

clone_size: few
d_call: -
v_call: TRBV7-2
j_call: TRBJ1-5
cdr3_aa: CASSPDINQPQHF
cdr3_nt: TGTGCCAGCAGCCCCGACATCAATCAGCCCCAGCATTTT

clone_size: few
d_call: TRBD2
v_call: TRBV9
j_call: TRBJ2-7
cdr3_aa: CASSVTGDRLAGDGEQYF
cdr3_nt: TGTGCCAGCAGCGTCACAGGGGATCGACTAGCGGGAGATGGCGAGCAGTACTTC

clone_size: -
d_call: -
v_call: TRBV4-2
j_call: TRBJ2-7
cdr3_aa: CASSQAAGPQYF
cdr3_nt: TGTGCCAGCAGCCAAGCGGCAGGTCCACAGTACTTC

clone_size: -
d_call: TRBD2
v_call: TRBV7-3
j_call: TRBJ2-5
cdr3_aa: CASRRGTSGNPTRETQYF
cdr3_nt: TGTGCCAGCAGACGAGGGACTAGCGGGAACCCCACCAGGGAGACCCAGTACTTC

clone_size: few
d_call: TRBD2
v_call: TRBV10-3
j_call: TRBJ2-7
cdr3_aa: CAISGLGTTYEQYF
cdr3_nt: TGTGCCATCAGTGGGCTAGGGACTACCTACGAGCAGTACTTC

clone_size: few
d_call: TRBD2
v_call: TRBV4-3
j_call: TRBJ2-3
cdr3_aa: CASSQRLAESDTQYF
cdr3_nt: TGCGCCAGCAGCCAGCGACTAGCGGAGTCAGATACGCAGTATTTT

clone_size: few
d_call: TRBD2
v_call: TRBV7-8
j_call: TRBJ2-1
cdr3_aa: CASSLVGLVNEQFF
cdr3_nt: TGTGCCAGCAGCTTAGTGGGACTAGTCAATGAGCAGTTCTTC

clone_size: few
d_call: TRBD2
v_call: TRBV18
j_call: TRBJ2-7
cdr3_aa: CASSLATSGNDEQYF
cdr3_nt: TGTGCCAGCTCACTTGCTACTAGCGGGAATGACGAGCAGTACTTC

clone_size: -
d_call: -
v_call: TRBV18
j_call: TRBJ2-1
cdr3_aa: CASSPASADEQFF
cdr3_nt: TGTGCCAGCTCACCAGCGAGCGCCGATGAGCAGTTCTTC